The clone carrying this TCR beta chain was counted a single time. Its antigen is as yet unknown. At one end, the junction sequence differs from germline, possibly due to a read error. Germline CDR1 and CDR2: SGHAT and FQNNGV. This CDR3 spans 15 amino acids. Unsorted bulk tissue of roughly 18-32 mg yielded co-extracted RNA and DNA. Surgical resection treated primary liver carcinoma in the patients. Production of TCR beta cDNA used roughly 0.55 ug total RNA together with a constant-region primer. Three nested multiplex PCR rounds, a slightly modified ARM-PCR method, built the TCR beta libraries. The study ran its first two PCR rounds for approximately 10 cycles each, using TRBV1-TRBV30 forward primers and a C-beta reverse primer. TCRdb used MiXCR to reprocess the multiplex PCR reads, holding one entry per CDR3 protein. The repertoire holds some 130,000 distinct CDR3 sequences, with approximately 68% as singletons.

This entry is derived from a study of tumor-infiltrating lymphocytes in primary liver carcinoma. Points from the study as a whole: Tumor specimens were characterized by a significantly higher top-250-clone fraction than blood (p = 0.039).

The receptor comes from a woman aged 60 to 75 with primary liver carcinoma and hepatitis B virus infection. J is TRBJ2-1 and V is TRBV11-2; 13 nucleotides line up with TRBD2. Sequencing used tumor-adjacent normal liver tissue. This chain's CDR3 is CASNQGTSGINGQFF. The CDR3 DNA is TGTGCCAGCAACCAGGGGACTAGCGGGATCAATGGGCAGTTCTTC.